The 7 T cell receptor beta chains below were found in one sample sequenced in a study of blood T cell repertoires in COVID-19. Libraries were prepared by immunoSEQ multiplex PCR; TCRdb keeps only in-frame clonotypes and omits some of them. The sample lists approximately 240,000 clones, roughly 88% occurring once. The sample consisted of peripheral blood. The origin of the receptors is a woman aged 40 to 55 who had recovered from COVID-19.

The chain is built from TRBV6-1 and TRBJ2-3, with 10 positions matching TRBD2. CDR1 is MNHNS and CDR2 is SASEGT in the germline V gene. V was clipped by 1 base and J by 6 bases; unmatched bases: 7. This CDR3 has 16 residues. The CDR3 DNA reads TGTGCCAGCAGTGAAGAGGCGGGACTAGCGACGGATACGCAGTATTTT. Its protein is CASSEEAGLATDTQYF.

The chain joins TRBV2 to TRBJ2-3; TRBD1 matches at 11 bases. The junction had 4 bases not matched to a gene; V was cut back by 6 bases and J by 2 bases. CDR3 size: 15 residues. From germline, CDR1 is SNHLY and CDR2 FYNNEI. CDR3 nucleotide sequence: TGTGCCAGCAGATCGGGACAGGGGGACACAGATACGCAGTATTTT. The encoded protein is CASRSGQGDTDTQYF.

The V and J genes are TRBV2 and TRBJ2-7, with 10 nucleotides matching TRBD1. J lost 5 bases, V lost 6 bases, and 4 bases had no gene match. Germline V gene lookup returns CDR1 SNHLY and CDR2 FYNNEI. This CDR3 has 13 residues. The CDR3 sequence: CASRAGTGDEQYF. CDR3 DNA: TGTGCCAGCAGAGCCGGGACAGGGGACGAGCAGTACTTC.

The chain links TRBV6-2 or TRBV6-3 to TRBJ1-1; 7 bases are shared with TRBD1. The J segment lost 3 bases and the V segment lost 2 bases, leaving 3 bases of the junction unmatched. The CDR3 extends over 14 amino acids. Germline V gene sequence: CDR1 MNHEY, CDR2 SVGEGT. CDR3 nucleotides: TGTGCCAGCAGTTACCAGGGGGAAGACACTGAAGCTTTCTTT. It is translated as CASSYQGEDTEAFF.

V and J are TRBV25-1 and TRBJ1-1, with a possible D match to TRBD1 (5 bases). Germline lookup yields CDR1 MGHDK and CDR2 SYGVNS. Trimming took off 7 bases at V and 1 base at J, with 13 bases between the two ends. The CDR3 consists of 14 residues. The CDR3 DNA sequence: TGTGCCAGCACCATCCACGGGGGGAACACTGAAGCTTTCTTT. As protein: CASTIHGGNTEAFF.

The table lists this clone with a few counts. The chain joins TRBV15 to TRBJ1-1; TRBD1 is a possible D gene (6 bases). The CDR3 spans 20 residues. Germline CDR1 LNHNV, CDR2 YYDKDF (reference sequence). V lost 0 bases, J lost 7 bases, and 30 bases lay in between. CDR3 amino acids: CATSRDDPTQGLFRPGEAFF. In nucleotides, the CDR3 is TGTGCCACCAGCAGAGATGATCCAACTCAGGGGTTGTTTCGGCCGGGTGAAGCTTTCTTT.

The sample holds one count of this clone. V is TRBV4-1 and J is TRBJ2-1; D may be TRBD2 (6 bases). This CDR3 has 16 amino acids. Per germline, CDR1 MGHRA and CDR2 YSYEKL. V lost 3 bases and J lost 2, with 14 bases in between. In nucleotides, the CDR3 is TGCGCCAGCAGCCAGGACGGGAGACCAGCCTACAATGAGCAGTTCTTC. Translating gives CASSQDGRPAYNEQFF.